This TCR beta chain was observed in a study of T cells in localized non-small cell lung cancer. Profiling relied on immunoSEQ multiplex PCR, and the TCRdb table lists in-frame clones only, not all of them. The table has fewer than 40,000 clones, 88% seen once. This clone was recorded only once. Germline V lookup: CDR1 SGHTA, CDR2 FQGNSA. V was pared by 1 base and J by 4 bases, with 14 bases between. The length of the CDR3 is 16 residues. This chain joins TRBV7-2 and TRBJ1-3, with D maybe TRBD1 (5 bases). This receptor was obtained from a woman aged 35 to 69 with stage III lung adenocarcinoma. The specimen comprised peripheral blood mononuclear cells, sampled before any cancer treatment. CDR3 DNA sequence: TGTGCCAGCAGCTTAGACGCCGGGACCCCGGGAAACACCATATATTTT. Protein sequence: CASSLDAGTPGNTIYF.